This entry lists 32 T cell receptor beta chains sequenced from one sample in a study of T cell clones after liver transplantation. Profiling relied on immunoSEQ multiplex PCR, and the TCRdb table lists in-frame clones only, not all of them. The data contain over 45,000 clones, 65% to 80% of them singletons. The sequencing here drew on CD4+ T cells from blood, taken about 56 months after liver transplant. The source is a human patient who received a liver transplant. Some T cells may be transferred from the graft donor.

The chain has TRBV7-2 and TRBJ2-5; D uncertain. This CDR3 comprises 16 residues. Trimming left V 3 bases short and J 5 bases short, with 19 bases between. Looked up from germline, CDR1 is SGHTA and CDR2 is FQGNSA. CDR3 loop: CASSFNFNLPGETQYF. The DNA of the CDR3 is TGTGCCAGCAGCTTTAACTTCAACCTTCCCGGGGAGACCCAGTACTTC. Supplemented by reference TRBV7-2 and TRBJ2-5, the full variable domain reads GAGVSQSPSNKVTEKGKDVELRCDPISGHTALYWYRQSLGQGLEFLIYFQGNSAPDKSGLPSDRFSAERTGGSVSTLTIQRTQQEDSAVYLCASSFNFNLPGETQYFGPGTRLLVL.

The chain links TRBV6-1 to TRBJ2-5; TRBD2 aligns across 11 bases. This CDR3 is built from 16 residues. J was trimmed by 4 bases and V by 3 bases; bases with no gene match: 7. Germline CDR1 MNHNS, CDR2 SASEGT. CDR3 DNA sequence: TGTGCCAGCAGTGATAGGGCTAGCGGGGGGCGAGAGACCCAGTACTTC. Protein sequence: CASSDRASGGRETQYF.

Concerning this clone itself: Other DNA sequences in the same sample also yield this CDR3. The J gene is TRBJ2-6, the V gene TRBV30; D is unresolved. From germline, CDR1 is GTSNPN and CDR2 SVGIG (reference sequence). The CDR3 runs to 13 residues. V was cut by 0 bases and J by 4 bases, with 4 bases left in between. The CDR3 reads CAWSVGGANVLTF. The CDR3 nucleotides read TGTGCCTGGAGTGTAGGGGGGGCCAACGTCCTGACTTTC.

This clone was counted between two and nine times. The rearrangement links TRBV29-1 to TRBJ1-3, with unresolved D. Trimming cost V 5 bases and J 5 bases, with 16 bases left between them. The CDR3 sequence is 14 residues long. Germline V gene lookup returns CDR1 SQVTM and CDR2 ANQGSEA. The CDR3 region is CSVIKAEKRNTIYF. CDR3 nucleotide sequence: TGCAGCGTTATTAAAGCGGAGAAGCGAAACACCATATATTTT.

This clone has just one count. This chain uses TRBV18 with TRBJ1-2; 10 positions agree with TRBD1. Germline CDR1 is KGHSH and CDR2 is LQKENI. This CDR3 comprises 14 residues. V was pared by 3 bases and J by 7 bases, with 5 bases of the junction left unmatched. Here the CDR3 reads CASSPRDRGGGYTF. CDR3 nucleotide sequence: TGTGCCAGCTCACCCCGGGACAGGGGCGGTGGCTACACCTTC.

In this sample, this clone turned up a few times. The V gene is TRBV7-6, the J gene TRBJ2-1; D possibly matches TRBD1 or TRBD2 (6 bases each). V lost 6 bases, J lost 10 bases, and 16 bases lay in between. Germline V lookup: CDR1 SGHVS, CDR2 FNYEAQ. The CDR3 has 13 residues. The CDR3 protein is CASSLTPGAEQFF. The CDR3 nucleotides are TGTGCCAGCAGTCTAACTCCGGGGGCAGAGCAGTTCTTC.

The chain uses TRBV28 and TRBJ1-2, with unresolved D. The germline CDR1 and CDR2 sequences are MDHEN and SYDVKM. V was trimmed by 4 bases and J by 2 bases, leaving 11 bases between them. This CDR3 is built from 14 residues. For the CDR3, the DNA is TGTGCCAGCAGTTCCGTTTTTGTAAACTATGGCTACACCTTC. This sequence encodes CASSSVFVNYGYTF.

The CDR3 loop reads CASSEQGPTDTQYF. DNA of the CDR3: TGTGCCAGCAGTGAACAGGGCCCCACAGATACGCAGTATTTT. V and J are TRBV6-4 and TRBJ2-3, with D possibly being TRBD1 (6 bases). V was shortened by 3 bases and J by 2 bases, with 9 bases between the two germline ends. Germline CDR1 reads MRHNA; CDR2 reads SNTAGT. The CDR3 is 14 amino acids.

The chain combines TRBV7-6 with TRBJ2-7; a possible D gene is TRBD1 (6 bases). The V gene's germline CDR1 is SGHVS and CDR2 FNYEAQ. Trimming stripped 1 base from V and 2 bases from J, with 12 bases between. This CDR3 spans 15 amino acids. The CDR3 sequence is CASSLVVTGPYEQYF. The CDR3 DNA is TGTGCCAGCAGCTTAGTAGTGACAGGCCCCTACGAGCAGTACTTC.

This chain uses TRBV11-1 with TRBJ2-7; tentatively, D is TRBD1 or TRBD2 (5 bases each). The germline V and J ends were trimmed by 2 bases and 2 bases, with 13 bases remaining between them. Per the germline V gene, CDR1 is SGHAT and CDR2 is FQDESV (reference sequence). The CDR3 runs 15 residues. As DNA, the CDR3 is TGTGCCAGCAGCTTATCCGGGGCCTTTCCCTACGAGCAGTACTTC. It translates to CASSLSGAFPYEQYF.

There are a few counts of this clone. The CDR3 loop is CASSLSEGIYSGNTIYF. As DNA, the CDR3 is TGTGCCAGCAGCTTATCTGAGGGGATTTACTCTGGAAACACCATATATTTT. The chain has TRBV5-8 and TRBJ1-3, with D perhaps TRBD1 (5 bases). The V gene's germline CDR1 is SGHTS and CDR2 YDEGEE. The CDR3 extends over 17 amino acids. V shed 2 bases and J shed 0 bases, with 15 bases lying between them. Together with reference TRBV5-8 and TRBJ1-3, the CDR3 gives the full variable domain: EAGVTQSPTHLIKTRGQQATLRCSPISGHTSVYWYQQALGLGLQFLLWYDEGEERNRGNFPPRFSGRQFPNYSSELNVNALELEDSALYLCASSLSEGIYSGNTIYFGEGSWLTVV.

This chain links TRBV5-1 with TRBJ2-2, with 9 bases fitting TRBD1. Germline V gene sequence: CDR1 SGHRS, CDR2 YFSETQ. The CDR3 length is 14 residues. The V gene end was trimmed by 7 bases and the J gene end by 2 bases; junction bases not matched to a gene: 3. Here the CDR3 reads CASGQGSNTGELFF. Written as DNA, the CDR3 is TGCGCCAGCGGACAGGGGAGTAACACCGGGGAGCTGTTTTTT.

The chain couples TRBV27 to TRBJ2-7; maybe TRBD1 (6 bases). V lost 3 bases and J 5 bases, leaving 11 bases between the germline ends. The germline V gene has CDR1 MNHEY and CDR2 SMNVEV (reference sequence). The CDR3 loop spans 13 amino acids. The CDR3 coding sequence is TGTGCCAGCAGTTTTCGACAGGCCAACGAGCAGTACTTC. It is translated as CASSFRQANEQYF.

The chain combines TRBV5-1 with TRBJ2-7; D is possibly TRBD2 (5 bases). Germline CDR1 and CDR2: SGHRS and YFSETQ. There are 13 residues in the CDR3. Trimming removed 3 bases at V and 5 bases at J, with 12 bases between. CDR3 bases: TGCGCCAGCAGCTGGCAATTGAGGGACGAGCAGTACTTC. It translates to CASSWQLRDEQYF.

The chain has TRBV15 and TRBJ2-3; unclear D gene. The CDR3 loop spans 14 amino acids. The germline V gene encodes CDR1 LNHNV and CDR2 YYDKDF (reference sequence). V was clipped by 0 bases and J by 0 bases, with 4 bases between them. The CDR3 DNA reads as TGTGCCACCAGCAGAGAACCTAGCACAGATACGCAGTATTTT. Its translation: CATSREPSTDTQYF. The full variable domain, its missing parts supplied by reference TRBV15 and TRBJ2-3, is DAMVIQNPRYQVTQFGKPVTLSCSQTLNHNVMYWYQQKSSQAPKLLFHYYDKDFNNEADTPDNFQSRRPNTSFCFLDIRSPGLGDTAMYLCATSREPSTDTQYFGPGTRLTVL.

This chain uses TRBV29-1 with TRBJ2-4; either TRBD1 or TRBD2 may supply D (7 bases each). CDR3 size: 14 residues. From germline, CDR1 is SQVTM and CDR2 ANQGSEA. The V and J ends lost 6 bases and 3 bases respectively, with 15 bases between them. In DNA, the CDR3 is TGCAGCGTCTCAGGGGGGGGTGGCAAAAACATTCAGTACTTC. Protein sequence: CSVSGGGGKNIQYF.

Only a few counts were recorded for this clone. The chain combines TRBV28 with TRBJ2-7; 8 bases are a match to TRBD2. There are 14 residues in the CDR3. Germline CDR1 MDHEN, CDR2 SYDVKM. Trimming at V came to 5 bases and at J to 3 bases, leaving 6 bases not matched to a gene. The CDR3 sequence is CASSKSGGLYEQYF. The CDR3 DNA follows: TGTGCCAGCAGTAAAAGCGGGGGCCTCTACGAGCAGTACTTC.

V is TRBV5-8 and J is TRBJ2-7, with D maybe TRBD2 (5 bases). Trimming pared 4 bases from V and 4 bases from J, leaving 15 bases between. CDR1 SGHTS and CDR2 YDEGEE come from the germline V gene. CDR3 size: 14 residues. In DNA, the CDR3 is TGTGCCAGCAGCCGAGCGTCGAGGAGGTACGAGCAGTACTTC. Amino acid sequence: CASSRASRRYEQYF.

V is TRBV6-1 and J is TRBJ1-2; 7 nucleotides line up with TRBD1. With V trimmed by 2 bases and J by 4 bases, 4 bases remained unmatched. The CDR3 contains 14 residues. The V gene's germline CDR1 is MNHNS and CDR2 SASEGT. DNA for the CDR3: TGTGCCAGCAGTGAAAGGGGGACAGTCTATGGCTACACCTTC. This sequence encodes CASSERGTVYGYTF.

This chain joins TRBV6-1 and TRBJ2-3; 8 bases agree with TRBD2. Germline V gene data show CDR1 as MNHNS and CDR2 as SASEGT. The V gene end was trimmed by 3 bases and the J gene end by 0 bases; junction bases not matched to a gene: 8. The CDR3 is made up of 17 amino acids. CDR3 sequence: CASSETVAGSSTDTQYF. The DNA for the CDR3 is TGTGCCAGCAGTGAGACTGTAGCGGGATCTAGCACAGATACGCAGTATTTT.

The chain carries TRBV4-1 and TRBJ1-2; a possible D gene is TRBD1 (5 bases). Between the trimmed V and J ends, which lost 0 bases and 10 bases, there was a span of 15 bases. CDR1 and CDR2 from the germline V gene are MGHRA and YSYEKL. This CDR3 has 14 amino acids. The CDR3 DNA is TGCGCCAGCAGCCAAGAAAGGCAGGGTGGTATCTACACCTTC. Translated: CASSQERQGGIYTF.

This chain uses TRBV11-2 with TRBJ1-3; a weak D match, TRBD1 (5 bases). Germline CDR1 SGHAT, CDR2 FQNNGV. V shed 7 bases and J shed 7 bases, with 17 bases lying between them. CDR3 size: 14 residues. Here the CDR3 DNA reads TGTGCCAGCACTGCGGGACGGGCTCTGAACACCATATATTTT. Its translation: CASTAGRALNTIYF.

The chain joins TRBV6-1 to TRBJ1-3; D not resolved. The germline gives CDR1 MNHNS, CDR2 SASEGT. V lost 0 bases and J 0 bases, leaving 6 bases between the germline ends. The CDR3 runs to 15 residues. CDR3 bases: TGTGCCAGCAGTGAAGCCAGCCTCTCTGGAAACACCATATATTTT. Translation gives CASSEASLSGNTIYF.

V gene TRBV7-2 combines with J gene TRBJ2-2; TRBD2 matches at 14 bases. Germline loops: CDR1 SGHTA, CDR2 FQGNSA. This CDR3 is built from 16 residues. V lost 5 bases and J lost 6; bases outside the gene matches: 5. The CDR3, as DNA: TGTGCCAGCAGCACTAGACTAGCGGGGGGGCCCGGGGAGCTGTTTTTT. This encodes CASSTRLAGGPGELFF.

This chain joins TRBV5-6 and TRBJ1-5; TRBD1 might be the D (5 bases). Deletions cut 1 base from V and 0 bases from J, with 20 bases between. The CDR3 runs 19 residues. Per the germline V gene, CDR1 is SGHDT and CDR2 is YYEEEE. CDR3 residues: CASSLLICSGVYSNQPQHF. The DNA of the CDR3 is TGTGCCAGCAGCTTGTTGATCTGCTCGGGGGTTTATAGCAATCAGCCCCAGCATTTT.

V is TRBV10-3 and J is TRBJ1-5; 11 bases are shared with TRBD1. The germline V gene has CDR1 ENHRY and CDR2 SYGVKD. Trimming removed 3 bases from V and 2 bases from J; junction bases left unmatched: 6. CDR3 length equals 17 residues. In nucleotides, the CDR3 is TGTGCCATCAGTGAAGGTTCGGGACAGGGGGGCAATCAGCCCCAGCATTTT. Its translation is CAISEGSGQGGNQPQHF.

The chain carries TRBV5-3 and TRBJ1-5; perhaps TRBD1 as D (5 bases). TRBV5-3 is filed as an ORF, its function uncertain. V was clipped by 0 bases and J by 6 bases, with 10 bases between them. This CDR3 has 14 residues. The CDR3 protein is CARSLVGVGQPQHF. CDR3 nucleotides: TGTGCCAGAAGCTTGGTGGGGGTCGGTCAGCCCCAGCATTTT.

The V call is TRBV10-2, the J call TRBJ2-7, with D unresolved. Germline assignment: CDR1 WSHSY and CDR2 SAAADI. Trimming took off 6 bases at V and 2 bases at J, with 11 bases between the two ends. The CDR3 sequence is 13 residues long. CDR3 in amino acids: CASRMGLTYEQYF. CDR3 in DNA: TGCGCCAGCAGGATGGGTCTGACCTACGAGCAGTACTTC.

This clone was counted ten times or more. The rearrangement uses TRBV6-4 and TRBJ1-1, with 7 bases aligning to TRBD1. The CDR3 is 14 residues long. Germline CDR1 MRHNA, CDR2 SNTAGT. J gave up 0 bases and V 6 bases, and 4 bases lay outside the gene matches. The DNA of the CDR3 is TGTGCCAGCAGGGAGGGGGCAATGAACACTGAAGCTTTCTTT. It specifies CASREGAMNTEAFF.

The gene calls are TRBV2 and TRBJ1-5; D is perhaps TRBD1 (6 bases). The CDR3 length is 15 residues. Germline lookup yields CDR1 SNHLY and CDR2 FYNNEI. V gave up 6 bases and J gave up 4 bases, with 16 bases separating them. CDR3 coding DNA: TGTGCCAGCAGGGGGGGCAGGGAGCCAAATCAGCCCCAGCATTTT. It is translated as CASRGGREPNQPQHF.

This chain joins TRBV6-5 and TRBJ2-1, with TRBD1 as a possible D gene (5 bases). The V and J ends lost 7 bases and 8 bases respectively, with 12 bases between them. Germline CDR1 and CDR2: MNHEY and SVGAGI. CDR3 length equals 12 residues. This CDR3 reads CASTRQGHEQFF. In nucleotides, the CDR3 is TGTGCCAGCACCCGCCAGGGCCATGAGCAGTTCTTC.

This clone has a single count. This chain joins TRBV6-5 and TRBJ1-3; D gene ambiguous. Looked up from germline, CDR1 is MNHEY and CDR2 is SVGAGI. V was clipped by 0 bases and J by 0 bases, with 9 bases between them. The length of the CDR3 is 16 residues. In nucleotides, the CDR3 is TGTGCCAGCAGTTACTCTCGACCTAGCTCTGGAAACACCATATATTTT. This sequence encodes CASSYSRPSSGNTIYF.